A single TCR beta chain is shown here with its context. A multiplex PCR was run with 60 Vbeta primers and 13 Jbeta primers. Method: immunoSEQ multiplex PCR; TCRdb's copy keeps in-frame clones and lacks some. Here the sample spans about 170,000 clones, roughly three quarters being singletons. The data derive from a study of cytomegalovirus exposure and HLA in healthy donors. The sequenced material came from PBMCs. This sequence was found in a woman between 45 and 60 years old in good health and CMV-seronegative.

Here the CDR3 reads CASSRDRGNQPQHF. In nucleotides, the CDR3 is TGTGCCAGTAGCCGGGACAGGGGTAATCAGCCCCAGCATTTT. This chain uses TRBV19 with TRBJ1-5; 10 nucleotides match TRBD1. The CDR3 has 14 amino acids. Trimming cost V 6 bases and J 4 bases; bases outside gene matches: 3. Germline loops: CDR1 LNHDA, CDR2 SQIVND (reference sequence).